One TCR beta chain is described in this entry. These data originate in a study of blood T cell repertoires in COVID-19. Study background: Researchers got acute and convalescent COVID-19 samples from the United States, Italy and Spain. T cells, B-cell-depleted T cells, or PBMCs provided the cDNA or gDNA that served as material.

This table comes from immunoSEQ multiplex PCR, and its TCRdb copy is limited to in-frame clones, with some not included. The repertoire includes some 120,000 clones, over 75% of them detected once, and under 7% sits in the top ten. Unmatched junction bases numbered 3, after V lost 4 bases and J lost 4 bases. CDR3 length equals 13 residues. Germline V gene data show CDR1 as SNHLY and CDR2 as FYNNEI. The material sequenced was peripheral blood. The rearrangement links TRBV2 to TRBJ1-2; TRBD1 agrees at 7 bases. The TCR comes from a man at least 80 years old with active or convalescent COVID-19. Here the CDR3 reads CASSAAGGYGYTF. The CDR3 bases are TGTGCCAGCAGTGCGGCAGGGGGCTATGGCTACACCTTC.